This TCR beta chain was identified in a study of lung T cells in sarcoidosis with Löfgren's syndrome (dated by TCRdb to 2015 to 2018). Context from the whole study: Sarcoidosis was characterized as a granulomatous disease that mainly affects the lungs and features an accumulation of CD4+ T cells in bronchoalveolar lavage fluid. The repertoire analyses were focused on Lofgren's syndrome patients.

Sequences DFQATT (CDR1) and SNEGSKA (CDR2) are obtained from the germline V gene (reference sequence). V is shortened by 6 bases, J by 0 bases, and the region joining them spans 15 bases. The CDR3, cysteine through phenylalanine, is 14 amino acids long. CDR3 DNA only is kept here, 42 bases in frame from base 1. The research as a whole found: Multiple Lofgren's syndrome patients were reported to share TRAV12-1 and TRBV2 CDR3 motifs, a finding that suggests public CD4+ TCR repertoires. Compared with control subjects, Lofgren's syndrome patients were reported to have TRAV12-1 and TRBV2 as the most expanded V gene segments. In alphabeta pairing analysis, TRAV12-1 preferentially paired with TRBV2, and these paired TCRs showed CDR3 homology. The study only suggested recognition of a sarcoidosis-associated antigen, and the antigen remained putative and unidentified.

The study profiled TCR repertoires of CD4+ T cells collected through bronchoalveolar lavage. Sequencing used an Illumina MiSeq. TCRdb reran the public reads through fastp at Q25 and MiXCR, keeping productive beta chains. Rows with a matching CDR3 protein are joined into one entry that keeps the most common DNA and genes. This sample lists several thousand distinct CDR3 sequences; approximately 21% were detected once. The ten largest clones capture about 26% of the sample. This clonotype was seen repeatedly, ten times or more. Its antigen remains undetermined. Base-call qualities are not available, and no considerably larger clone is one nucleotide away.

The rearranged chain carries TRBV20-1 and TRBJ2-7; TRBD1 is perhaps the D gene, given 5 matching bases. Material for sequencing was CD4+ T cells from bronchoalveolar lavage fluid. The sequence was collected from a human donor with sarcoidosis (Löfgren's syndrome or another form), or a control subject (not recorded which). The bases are TGCAGTGCGAATCCAGGGTTCGACTCCTACGAGCAGTACTTC. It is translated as CSANPGFDSYEQYF.